These 23 T cell receptor beta chains share one sample of origin, sequenced in a study of Ad26.COV2.S vaccination and SARS-CoV-2 variants. The assay was immunoSEQ multiplex PCR, and TCRdb's table has in-frame clones only and misses some. The sample holds around 450,000 clones, roughly 90% seen once. As to treatment: roughly 18 received Ad26.COV2.S at low or high dose, single or two shots; 5 received placebo; per-sample allocation not given. All samples were drawn on day 63, counting from the first vaccine or placebo injection. The material was peripheral blood, obtained in a trial of Ad26.COV2.S vaccine versus placebo. The receptors were gathered from a person aged 18-60 years who received the Ad26.COV2.S COVID-19 vaccine or a placebo.

The chain couples TRBV29-1 to TRBJ1-1; D is possibly TRBD1 (6 bases). The CDR3 consists of 13 residues. Germline V CDR1 and CDR2: SQVTM, ANQGSEA. The V end lost 6 bases, the J end lost 0 bases, and 11 bases lay between the germline ends. The CDR3 protein is CSVAGHLNTEAFF. The CDR3 bases are TGCAGCGTCGCGGGACACCTGAACACTGAAGCTTTCTTT.

The chain combines TRBV29-1 with TRBJ2-1; TRBD1 aligns across 9 bases. Germline V gene lookup returns CDR1 SQVTM and CDR2 ANQGSEA. This CDR3 spans 12 amino acids. The J segment lost 7 bases and the V segment lost 7 bases, leaving 5 bases of the junction unmatched. CDR3 nucleotides: TGCAGCGGACAGGGGGTTCGGAATGAGCAGTTCTTC. It yields the protein CSGQGVRNEQFF.

This rearrangement joins TRBV7-2 to TRBJ2-3, with 15 bases that match TRBD2. This CDR3 has 17 residues. Per germline, CDR1 SGHTA and CDR2 FQGNSA. Trimming removed 2 bases from V and 7 bases from J; junction bases left unmatched: 7. CDR3 loop: CASSLTGLAGGLYTQYF. In DNA form, the CDR3 reads TGTGCCAGCAGCTTAACGGGACTAGCGGGGGGCTTATATACGCAGTATTTT.

The V call is TRBV23-1, the J call TRBJ2-2; 7 bases line up with TRBD2. TRBV23-1 carries the ORF label, with uncertain function. This CDR3 is 17 amino acids long. The trim removed 8 bases at V and 2 bases at J, leaving 14 bases unmatched. The CDR3 loop is CASGPSGERGNTGELFF. The CDR3 DNA reads TGCGCCAGCGGCCCGTCAGGCGAGCGGGGTAACACCGGGGAGCTGTTTTTT.

This sequence joins TRBV7-2 and TRBJ2-1; D unresolved. This CDR3 region has 15 residues. Trimming removed 1 base from V and 8 bases from J, with 15 bases in between. The germline gives CDR1 SGHTA, CDR2 FQGNSA. CDR3 in DNA: TGTGCCAGCAGCTTAGAACGCGCCCCCCTCGATGAGCAGTTCTTC. Residues: CASSLERAPLDEQFF.

The chain joins TRBV9 to TRBJ2-7, with no clear D. V was clipped by 0 bases and J by 5 bases, with 6 bases between them. The germline CDR1 and CDR2 sequences are SGDLS and YYNGEE. The CDR3 consists of 12 residues. The CDR3 protein is CASSVGLDEQYF. DNA of the CDR3: TGTGCCAGCAGCGTAGGTTTAGACGAGCAGTACTTC.

The chain uses TRBV11-2 and TRBJ2-7, with 8 bases lining up with TRBD1. The CDR3 is 16 residues long. Germline V CDR1 and CDR2: SGHAT, FQNNGV. Trimming removed 5 bases from V and 7 bases from J; junction bases left unmatched: 16. The CDR3 protein is CASSPRDRGRLREQYF. The CDR3 DNA reads as TGTGCCAGCAGCCCACGCGACAGGGGACGCCTACGAGAGCAGTACTTC.

This rearrangement joins TRBV11-2 to TRBJ2-5, with TRBD2 as a possible D gene (5 bases). The CDR3 has 15 residues. V lost 0 bases to trimming and J lost 0 bases, with 8 bases between them. Germline V gives CDR1 SGHAT, CDR2 FQNNGV. CDR3 residues: CASSLDRRYQETQYF. CDR3 coding DNA: TGTGCCAGCAGCTTAGACAGGAGGTACCAAGAGACCCAGTACTTC.

The genes are TRBV30 and TRBJ1-6; D call uncertain. CDR3 length: 17 amino acids. Deletions cut 5 bases from V and 3 bases from J, with 20 bases between. The germline V gene has CDR1 GTSNPN and CDR2 SVGIG (reference sequence). CDR3 in amino acids: CAWGPTGPEIYNSPLHF. The CDR3 region has the DNA TGTGCCTGGGGGCCTACCGGCCCTGAAATCTATAATTCACCCCTCCACTTT.

The J gene is TRBJ2-1, the V gene TRBV30; D not resolved. This CDR3 contains 14 residues. V was trimmed by 5 bases and J by 6 bases, leaving 17 bases between them. Germline values: CDR1 GTSNPN, CDR2 SVGIG (reference sequence). The CDR3 DNA reads TGTGCCTGGTCCGGGCCGATCATGAGCAATGAGCAGTTCTTC. Protein: CAWSGPIMSNEQFF.

This sequence joins TRBV4-3 and TRBJ2-2; 8 nucleotides line up with TRBD1. V lost 1 base, J lost 3 bases, and 7 bases stayed unmatched. This CDR3 has 17 amino acids. Germline CDR1 LGHNA, CDR2 YSLEER. The CDR3 region has the DNA TGCGCCAGCAGCCAAGTCAGGGGGCCTGGTGACACCGGGGAGCTGTTTTTT. It encodes CASSQVRGPGDTGELFF.

The CDR3 here is CASSLSGHRNSPLHF. CDR3 in DNA: TGTGCCAGCAGTTTATCGGGACACAGGAATTCACCCCTCCACTTT. The chain has TRBV27 and TRBJ1-6, with D possibly matching TRBD1 (6 bases). V was clipped by 0 bases and J by 7 bases, with 10 bases between them. CDR3 length equals 15 residues. Germline V gene lookup returns CDR1 MNHEY and CDR2 SMNVEV (reference sequence).

The chain couples TRBV11-2 to TRBJ1-4; a weak D match, TRBD1 (5 bases). V was trimmed by 5 bases and J by 6 bases, leaving 16 bases between them. Germline V gene data show CDR1 as SGHAT and CDR2 as FQNNGV. This CDR3 spans 15 amino acids. The chain's CDR3 is CASSIGGTDHEKLFF. CDR3 nucleotides: TGTGCCAGCAGCATAGGAGGGACGGATCATGAAAAACTGTTTTTT.

The chain carries TRBV6-5 and TRBJ1-1, with TRBD1 matching 7 bases. Germline-derived CDR1 and CDR2 are MNHEY and SVGAGI. Trimming took 2 bases from V and 8 from J; bases not matched to a gene: 5. The CDR3 consists of 13 residues. CDR3 bases: TGTGCCAGCAGTTACCTGAAGGGGGCGGAAGCTTTCTTT. It translates to CASSYLKGAEAFF.

Only one count was recorded for this clone. The V call is TRBV4-3, the J call TRBJ2-3; 8 bases are shared with TRBD1. The CDR3 loop spans 17 amino acids. Germline CDR1 LGHNA, CDR2 YSLEER. Trimming removed 0 bases from V and 1 base from J; junction bases left unmatched: 6. The CDR3 DNA sequence: TGCGCCAGCAGCCAAGATTACAGGGGACAGGGCACAGATACGCAGTATTTT. It yields the protein CASSQDYRGQGTDTQYF.

This chain links TRBV18 with TRBJ2-5; D call uncertain. This CDR3 comprises 11 residues. Trimming took off 5 bases at V and 1 base at J, with 2 bases between the two ends. CDR1 is KGHSH and CDR2 is LQKENI in the germline V gene. The CDR3 coding sequence is TGTGCCAGCTCATCCCAAGAGACCCAGTACTTC. Translating gives CASSSQETQYF.

The genes are TRBV6-5 and TRBJ1-2, with D unclear. The germline V gene has CDR1 MNHEY and CDR2 SVGAGI. CDR3 length equals 14 residues. V was cut by 4 bases and J by 4 bases, with 13 bases left in between. This CDR3 is CASSLTRAGYGYTF. CDR3 coding DNA: TGTGCCAGCAGTTTGACACGAGCAGGCTATGGCTACACCTTC.

The chain combines TRBV9 with TRBJ1-2; D not resolved. The CDR3 consists of 15 residues. Germline V CDR1 and CDR2: SGDLS, YYNGEE. V was shortened by 2 bases and J by 8 bases, with 19 bases between the two germline ends. CDR3 region: CASSVADGPSGGYTF. In DNA, the CDR3 is TGTGCCAGCAGCGTGGCGGACGGCCCCAGCGGGGGCTACACCTTC.

This chain links TRBV7-2 with TRBJ2-3, with no clear D. Deletions cut 1 base from V and 3 bases from J, with 11 bases between. The CDR3 contains 15 residues. CDR1 SGHTA and CDR2 FQGNSA come from the germline V gene. CDR3 coding DNA: TGTGCCAGCAGCTTAGGGGTTAGCCGAACAGATACGCAGTATTTT. Its protein product is CASSLGVSRTDTQYF.

V gene TRBV6-5 combines with J gene TRBJ2-7; the D gene is possibly TRBD1 (5 bases). CDR1 MNHEY and CDR2 SVGAGI come from the germline V gene. V was clipped by 0 bases and J by 6 bases, with 9 bases between them. The CDR3 has 13 amino acids. CDR3 sequence: CASSYSAGREQYF. The DNA for the CDR3 is TGTGCCAGCAGTTACTCGGCAGGGCGCGAGCAGTACTTC.

This clone was detected only a few times. The V and J genes are TRBV30 and TRBJ1-1; 7 bases align to TRBD1. The CDR3 consists of 13 residues. Germline assignment: CDR1 GTSNPN and CDR2 SVGIG (reference sequence). V shed 5 bases and J 3 bases; nucleotides not matched to a gene: 6. CDR3 region: CAWSEDRDTEAFF. CDR3 DNA: TGTGCCTGGTCGGAAGACAGGGACACTGAAGCTTTCTTT.

The chain links TRBV3-1 (or the pseudogene TRBV3-2) to TRBJ2-7, with D possibly TRBD2 on 5 matching bases. V was pared by 3 bases and J by 2 bases, with 11 bases between. The CDR3 loop spans 14 amino acids. Per germline, CDR1 LGHDT and CDR2 YNNKEL (reference sequence). Here the CDR3 reads CASSQGDPPYEQYF. For the CDR3, the DNA is TGTGCCAGCAGCCAGGGAGATCCTCCCTACGAGCAGTACTTC.

V and J are TRBV7-2 and TRBJ1-6, with D unresolved. Per germline, CDR1 SGHTA and CDR2 FQGNSA. CDR3 length: 16 amino acids. The germline V and J ends were trimmed by 1 base and 4 bases, with 11 bases remaining between them. This CDR3 is CASSLVVRVYNSPLHF. The CDR3 DNA reads as TGTGCCAGCAGCTTAGTAGTCCGGGTGTATAATTCACCCCTCCACTTT.